One sample yielded the 13 T cell receptor beta chains listed below, sequenced in a study of cytomegalovirus exposure and HLA in healthy donors. It was with 60 Vbeta and 13 Jbeta primers that the PCR ran. TCRdb's table, derived via immunoSEQ multiplex PCR, lists solely in-frame clones and lacks some. The sample shows more than 110,000 clones, about 8.9% of them seen only once. Specimen: PBMCs. The receptors were sampled from a man in his fifties in good health and CMV-seronegative.

This clone was detected a few times. The rearrangement links TRBV2 to TRBJ1-2, with a weak D call TRBD1 (6 bases). Trimming shortened V by 6 bases and J by 1 base, and 9 bases separated the two germline ends. Germline values: CDR1 SNHLY, CDR2 FYNNEI. The CDR3 is 13 amino acids. The CDR3 nucleotides read TGTGCCAGCAGCCCACAGGGTAACTATGGCTACACCTTC. As protein: CASSPQGNYGYTF.

This clone was seen a few times. The chain recombines TRBV27 with TRBJ2-7; TRBD1 is a possible D gene (5 bases). Trimming took off 7 bases at V and 0 bases at J, with 13 bases between the two ends. This CDR3 region has 14 residues. Germline CDR1 MNHEY, CDR2 SMNVEV (reference sequence). The CDR3 DNA sequence: TGTGCCAGCAAAAGGGGCCAGAGCTCCTACGAGCAGTACTTC. It translates to CASKRGQSSYEQYF.

The chain recombines TRBV4-1 with TRBJ1-2, with 11 bases that match TRBD1. The germline gives CDR1 MGHRA, CDR2 YSYEKL. CDR3 size: 16 residues. V lost 1 base to trimming and J lost 3 bases; unmatched junction nucleotides: 4. The CDR3 reads CASSQGRTGGYYGYTF. CDR3 sequence (DNA): TGCGCCAGCAGCCAAGGCAGGACAGGGGGCTACTATGGCTACACCTTC.

The DNA for the CDR3 is TGTGCCAGCAGTCTAAATAACTATGGCTACACCTTC. Its protein is CASSLNNYGYTF. The rearrangement uses TRBV2 and TRBJ1-2, with D hard to call. V lost 5 bases, J lost 1 base, and 5 bases lay in between. Looked up from germline, CDR1 is SNHLY and CDR2 is FYNNEI. This CDR3 region has 12 residues. Full variable domain (missing parts from reference TRBV2 and TRBJ1-2): EPEVTQTPSHQVTQMGQEVILRCVPISNHLYFYWYRQILGQKVEFLVSFYNNEISEKSEIFDDQFSVERPDGSNFTLKIRSTKLEDSAMYFCASSLNNYGYTFGSGTRLTVV.

This chain uses TRBV7-3 with TRBJ2-3; TRBD2 agrees at 10 bases. Trimming took 5 bases from V and 4 from J; bases not matched to a gene: 15. Germline loops: CDR1 SGHTA, CDR2 FQGTGA. The CDR3 has 18 residues. The CDR3: CASSPGILAGDDPDTQYF. DNA of the CDR3: TGTGCCAGCAGCCCCGGGATCCTAGCGGGAGATGACCCAGATACGCAGTATTTT.

In this sample, this clone turned up a few times. This chain connects TRBV11-2 to TRBJ1-1, with TRBD1 as a possible D gene (6 bases). The germline V and J ends were trimmed by 5 bases and 1 base, with 11 bases remaining between them. Germline-derived CDR1 and CDR2 are SGHAT and FQNNGV. The CDR3 has 14 residues. CDR3 amino acids: CASSLIQGNTEAFF. The CDR3 DNA reads TGTGCCAGCAGCCTCATACAGGGGAACACTGAAGCTTTCTTT.

The rearrangement links TRBV5-1 to TRBJ2-5; tentative D call: TRBD2 (5 bases). CDR3 length equals 15 residues. The germline CDR1 and CDR2 sequences are SGHRS and YFSETQ. V lost 0 bases to trimming and J lost 2 bases, with 11 bases between them. The chain's CDR3 is CASSLESGGQETQYF. The CDR3 region has the DNA TGCGCCAGCAGCTTGGAGTCGGGCGGGCAAGAGACCCAGTACTTC.

There are a few counts of this clone. V is TRBV5-4 and J is TRBJ2-3, with 7 nucleotides matching TRBD2. CDR1 SGHNT and CDR2 YYREEE come from the germline V gene (reference sequence). The CDR3 sequence is 15 residues long. Unmatched junction bases numbered 5, after V lost 0 bases and J lost 4 bases. The CDR3 DNA sequence: TGTGCCAGCAGCTTGGACGCGGGAGTATCAGATACGCAGTATTTT. The encoded protein is CASSLDAGVSDTQYF.

This clone has only a few counts. The rearrangement joins TRBV7-9 to TRBJ1-5, with 9 bases matching TRBD1. V gave up 1 base and J gave up 4 bases; unmatched junction bases: 5. CDR1 and CDR2 (germline): SEHNR, FQNEAQ (reference sequence). The CDR3 runs to 16 residues. As DNA, the CDR3 is TGTGCCAGCAGCTTAGGGACAGGGGCTGGGAATCAGCCCCAGCATTTT. The encoded protein is CASSLGTGAGNQPQHF.

There are a few counts of this clone. The chain is built from TRBV19 and TRBJ1-3, with TRBD1 matching over 8 bases. Germline lookup yields CDR1 LNHDA and CDR2 SQIVND (reference sequence). This CDR3 is built from 15 residues. The J segment lost 4 bases and the V segment lost 6 bases, leaving 8 bases of the junction unmatched. The CDR3 DNA sequence: TGTGCCAGTAGGATCGGGACAGGACAAGGAAACACCATATATTTT. This sequence encodes CASRIGTGQGNTIYF.

This clone was seen a handful of times. The rearrangement joins TRBV6-6 to TRBJ1-2; 7 bases agree with TRBD1. The CDR3 spans 12 residues. Germline CDR1 and CDR2: MNHNY and SVGAGI (reference sequence). The junction had 4 bases not matched to a gene; V was cut back by 5 bases and J by 7 bases. CDR3 region: CASSEGAGGYTF. DNA for the CDR3: TGTGCCAGCAGTGAGGGGGCCGGTGGCTACACCTTC.

This clone was seen more than once but under ten times. The rearrangement uses TRBV29-1 and TRBJ2-1; 8 bases agree with TRBD2. The CDR3 is 14 residues long. The V gene's germline CDR1 is SQVTM and CDR2 ANQGSEA. V was pared by 3 bases and J by 10 bases, with 11 bases of the junction left unmatched. In DNA, the CDR3 is TGCAGCGTTGACCAAGCGGGAGTATTACAGGAGCAGTTCTTC. This gives the protein CSVDQAGVLQEQFF.

This clone was counted between two and nine times. The chain couples TRBV27 to TRBJ2-5; TRBD1 aligns across 9 bases. Germline CDR1 and CDR2: MNHEY and SMNVEV (reference sequence). V shed 5 bases and J 5 bases; nucleotides not matched to a gene: 9. This CDR3 is built from 15 residues. Here the CDR3 DNA reads TGTGCCAGCAGTCAATGGACAGGGGCAGGGGAGACCCAGTACTTC. This encodes CASSQWTGAGETQYF.